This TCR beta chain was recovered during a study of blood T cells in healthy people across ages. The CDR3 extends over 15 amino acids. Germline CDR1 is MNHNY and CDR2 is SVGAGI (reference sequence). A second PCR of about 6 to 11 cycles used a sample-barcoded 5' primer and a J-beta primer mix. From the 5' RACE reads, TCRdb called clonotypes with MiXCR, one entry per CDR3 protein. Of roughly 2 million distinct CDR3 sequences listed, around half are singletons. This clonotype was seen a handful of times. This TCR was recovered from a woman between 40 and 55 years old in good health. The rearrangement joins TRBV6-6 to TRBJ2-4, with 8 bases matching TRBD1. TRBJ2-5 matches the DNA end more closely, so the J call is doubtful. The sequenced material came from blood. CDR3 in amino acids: CASRSQGGSKETQYF. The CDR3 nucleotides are TGTGCCAGCAGGTCACAGGGGGGCTCAAAAGAGACCCAGTACTTC.